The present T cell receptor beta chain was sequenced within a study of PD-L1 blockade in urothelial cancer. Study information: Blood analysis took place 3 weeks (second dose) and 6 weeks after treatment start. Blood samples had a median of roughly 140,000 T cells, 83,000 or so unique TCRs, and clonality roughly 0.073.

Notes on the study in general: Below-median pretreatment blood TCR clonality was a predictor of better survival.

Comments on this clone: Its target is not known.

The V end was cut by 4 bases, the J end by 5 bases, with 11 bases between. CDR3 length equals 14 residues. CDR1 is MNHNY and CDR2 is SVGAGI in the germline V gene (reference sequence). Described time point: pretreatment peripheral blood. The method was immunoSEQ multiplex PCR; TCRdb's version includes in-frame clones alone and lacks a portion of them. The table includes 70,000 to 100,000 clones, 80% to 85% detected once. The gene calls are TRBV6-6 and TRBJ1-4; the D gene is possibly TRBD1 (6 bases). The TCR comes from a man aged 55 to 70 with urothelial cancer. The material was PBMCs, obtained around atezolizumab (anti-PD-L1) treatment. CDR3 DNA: TGTGCCAGCAGTTCCGGACAGAAGAATGAAAAACTGTTTTTT. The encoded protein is CASSSGQKNEKLFF.